The T cell receptor (beta chain) described here comes from a study of response to subunit inactivated influenza vaccine. Germline CDR1 and CDR2: DFQATT and SNEGSKA (reference sequence). This CDR3 comprises 12 residues. V was trimmed by 5 bases and J by 11 bases, leaving 18 bases between them. TCRdb re-called the RT-PCR reads through MiXCR, storing one row per CDR3 protein. The data show around 760,000 distinct CDR3 sequences, approximately 15% seen once. General observations from the study: The authors proposed limited new T cell recruitment per seasonal influenza vaccination.

This clonotype was detected ten times or more. Its antigen is as yet unknown. The sequence was collected from a man in his forties or fifties who received an inactivated influenza vaccine. The material sequenced was PBMCs from blood, taken approximately 15 days before vaccination. V is TRBV20-1 and J is TRBJ2-5; either TRBD1 or TRBD2 may fit D (5 bases each). The CDR3 loop reads CSAYPSSGTQYF. DNA for the CDR3: TGCAGTGCTTACCCCTCATCCGGGACGCAGTACTTC.